This T cell receptor beta chain emerged from a study of blood T cell repertoires in COVID-19. The CDR3 has 12 amino acids. Germline-derived CDR1 and CDR2 are GTSNPN and SVGIG (reference sequence). The V segment lost 3 bases and the J segment 3 bases; nucleotides outside the gene matches: 1. Sequencing was performed with immunoSEQ multiplex PCR; in TCRdb, only in-frame clones are kept and a portion is missing. The table shows about 140,000 clones, with roughly 80% occurring only once. Sequenced input: peripheral blood. This receptor was identified in a man aged 50-60 years with active or convalescent COVID-19. V and J are TRBV30 and TRBJ2-7; 8 bases fit TRBD1. The chain's CDR3 is CAWRTGDYEQYF. The DNA for the CDR3 is TGTGCCTGGAGGACAGGGGACTACGAGCAGTACTTC.